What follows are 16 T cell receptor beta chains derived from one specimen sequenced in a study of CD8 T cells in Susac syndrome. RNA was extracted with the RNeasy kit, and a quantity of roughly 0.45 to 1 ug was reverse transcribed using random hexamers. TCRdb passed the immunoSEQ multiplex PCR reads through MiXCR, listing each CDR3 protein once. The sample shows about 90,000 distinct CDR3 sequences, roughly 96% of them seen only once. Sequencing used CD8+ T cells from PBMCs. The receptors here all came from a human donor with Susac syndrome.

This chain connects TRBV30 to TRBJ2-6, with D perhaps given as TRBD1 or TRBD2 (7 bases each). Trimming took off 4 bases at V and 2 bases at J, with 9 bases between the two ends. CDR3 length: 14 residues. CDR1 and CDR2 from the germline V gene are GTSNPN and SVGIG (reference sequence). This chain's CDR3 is CAWTGGAGANVLTF. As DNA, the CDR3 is TGTGCCTGGACAGGGGGGGCTGGGGCCAACGTCCTGACTTTC. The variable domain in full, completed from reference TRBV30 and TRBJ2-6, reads SQTIHQWPATLVQPVGSPLSLECTVEGTSNPNLYWYRQAAGRGLQLLFYSVGIGQISSEVPQNLSASRPQDRQFILSSKKLLLSDSGFYLCAWTGGAGANVLTFGAGSRLTVL.

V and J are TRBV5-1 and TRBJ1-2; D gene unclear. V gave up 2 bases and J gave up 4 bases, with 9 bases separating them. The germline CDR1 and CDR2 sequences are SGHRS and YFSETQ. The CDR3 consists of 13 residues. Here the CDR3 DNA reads TGCGCCAGCAGCTTCCCGGGGATCTATGGCTACACCTTC. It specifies CASSFPGIYGYTF.

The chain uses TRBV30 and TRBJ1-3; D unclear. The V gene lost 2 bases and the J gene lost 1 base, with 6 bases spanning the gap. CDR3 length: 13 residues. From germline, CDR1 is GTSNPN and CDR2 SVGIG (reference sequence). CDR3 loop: CAWSQSSGNTIYF. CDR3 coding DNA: TGTGCCTGGAGTCAGAGTTCTGGAAACACCATATATTTT.

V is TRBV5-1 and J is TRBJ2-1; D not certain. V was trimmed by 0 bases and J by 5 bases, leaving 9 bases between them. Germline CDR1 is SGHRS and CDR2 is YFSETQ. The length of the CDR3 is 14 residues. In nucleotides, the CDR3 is TGCGCCAGCAGCTTGGTTCTCACAAACAATGAGCAGTTCTTC. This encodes CASSLVLTNNEQFF.

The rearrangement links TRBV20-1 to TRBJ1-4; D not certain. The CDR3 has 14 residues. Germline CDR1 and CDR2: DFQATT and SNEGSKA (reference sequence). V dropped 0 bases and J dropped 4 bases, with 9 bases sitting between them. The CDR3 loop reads CSARDGRFNEKLFF. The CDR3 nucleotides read TGCAGTGCTAGAGATGGACGGTTTAATGAAAAACTGTTTTTT.

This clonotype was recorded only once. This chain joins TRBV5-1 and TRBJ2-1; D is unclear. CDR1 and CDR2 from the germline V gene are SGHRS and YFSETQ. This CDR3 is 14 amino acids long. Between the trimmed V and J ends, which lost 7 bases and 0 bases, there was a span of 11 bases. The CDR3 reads CASRGESSYNEQFF. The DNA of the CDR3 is TGCGCCAGCCGTGGCGAGAGCTCCTACAATGAGCAGTTCTTC.

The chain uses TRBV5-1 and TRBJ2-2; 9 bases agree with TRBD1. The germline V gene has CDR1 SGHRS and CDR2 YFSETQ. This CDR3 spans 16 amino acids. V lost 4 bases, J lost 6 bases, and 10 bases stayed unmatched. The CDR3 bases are TGCGCCAGCAGCCCGAGGACAGGGGAGGACCCCGGGGAGCTGTTTTTT. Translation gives CASSPRTGEDPGELFF.

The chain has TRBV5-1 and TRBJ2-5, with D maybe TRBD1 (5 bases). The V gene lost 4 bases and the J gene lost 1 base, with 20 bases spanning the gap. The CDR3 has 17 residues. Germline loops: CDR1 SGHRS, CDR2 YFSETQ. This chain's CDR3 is CASSQTLVRQLQETQYF. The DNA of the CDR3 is TGCGCCAGCAGCCAAACTCTCGTGCGACAGCTCCAAGAGACCCAGTACTTC. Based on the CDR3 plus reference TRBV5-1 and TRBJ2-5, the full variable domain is KAGVTQTPRYLIKTRGQQVTLSCSPISGHRSVSWYQQTPGQGLQFLFEYFSETQRNKGNFPGRFSGRQFSNSRSEMNVSTLELGDSALYLCASSQTLVRQLQETQYFGPGTRLLVL.

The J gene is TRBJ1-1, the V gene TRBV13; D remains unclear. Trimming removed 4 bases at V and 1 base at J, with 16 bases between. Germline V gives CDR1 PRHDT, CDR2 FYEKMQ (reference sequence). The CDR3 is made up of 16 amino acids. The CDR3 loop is CASSSSATSGNTEAFF. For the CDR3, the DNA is TGTGCCAGCAGCTCCTCGGCGACTTCGGGGAACACTGAAGCTTTCTTT. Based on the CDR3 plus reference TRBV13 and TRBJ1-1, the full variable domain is AAGVIQSPRHLIKEKRETATLKCYPIPRHDTVYWYQQGPGQDPQFLISFYEKMQSDKGSIPDRFSAQQFSDYHSELNMSSLELGDSALYFCASSSSATSGNTEAFFGQGTRLTVV.

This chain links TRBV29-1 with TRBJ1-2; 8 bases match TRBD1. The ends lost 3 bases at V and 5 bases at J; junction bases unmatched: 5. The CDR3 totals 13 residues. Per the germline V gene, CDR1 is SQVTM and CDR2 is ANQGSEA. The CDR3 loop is CSVDQGARYGYTF. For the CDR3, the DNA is TGCAGCGTTGACCAGGGGGCGCGATATGGCTACACCTTC.

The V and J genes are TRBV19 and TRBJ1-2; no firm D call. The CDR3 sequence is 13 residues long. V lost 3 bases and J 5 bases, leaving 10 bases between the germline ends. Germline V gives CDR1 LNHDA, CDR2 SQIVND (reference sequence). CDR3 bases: TGTGCCAGTAGTATTTCCGGGAGTTATGGCTACACCTTC. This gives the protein CASSISGSYGYTF.

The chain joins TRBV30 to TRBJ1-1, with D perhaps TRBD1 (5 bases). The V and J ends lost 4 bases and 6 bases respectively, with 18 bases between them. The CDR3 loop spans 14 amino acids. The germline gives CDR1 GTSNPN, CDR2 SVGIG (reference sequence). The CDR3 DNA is TGTGCCTGGAACGGGGGGTTTGGGTCTGCTGAAGCTTTCTTT. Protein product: CAWNGGFGSAEAFF.

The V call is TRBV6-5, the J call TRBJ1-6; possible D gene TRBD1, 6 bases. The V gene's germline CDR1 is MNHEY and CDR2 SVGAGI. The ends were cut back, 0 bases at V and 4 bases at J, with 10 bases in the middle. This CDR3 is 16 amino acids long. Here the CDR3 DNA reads TGTGCCAGCAGTTACTCGCCGACAGGATATAATTCACCCCTCCACTTT. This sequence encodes CASSYSPTGYNSPLHF.

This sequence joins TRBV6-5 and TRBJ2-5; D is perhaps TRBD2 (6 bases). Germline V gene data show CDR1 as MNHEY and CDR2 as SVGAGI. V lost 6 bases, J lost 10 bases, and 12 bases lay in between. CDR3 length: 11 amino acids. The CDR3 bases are TGTGCCAGCAGCCACGGACTAAACCAGTACTTC. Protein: CASSHGLNQYF.

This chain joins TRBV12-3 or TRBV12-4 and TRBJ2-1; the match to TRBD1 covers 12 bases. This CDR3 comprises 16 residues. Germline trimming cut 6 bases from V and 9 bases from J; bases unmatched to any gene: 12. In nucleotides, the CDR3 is TGTGCCAGCAGGACCAGTGGGACAGGGGGCTCGGGTGAGCAGTTCTTC. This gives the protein CASRTSGTGGSGEQFF.

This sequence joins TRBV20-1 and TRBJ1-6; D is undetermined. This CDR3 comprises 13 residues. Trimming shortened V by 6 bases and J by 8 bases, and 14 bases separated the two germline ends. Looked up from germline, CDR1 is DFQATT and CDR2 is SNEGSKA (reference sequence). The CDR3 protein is CSARTFGDSPLHF. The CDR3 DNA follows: TGCAGTGCCAGGACCTTCGGGGATTCACCCCTCCACTTT.